Shown below are 12 T cell receptor beta chains from a single sample sequenced in a study of a mutant IDH1 vaccine in newly diagnosed glioma (dated by TCRdb to the early 2020s). Their antigens remain unidentified. Libraries were constructed by the immunoSEQ multiplex PCR assay. TCRdb holds this immuneACCESS table with in-frame rearrangements only. Some clones are missing; in checked studies, unresolved V genes explain under half, and the rest has no known cause. The sample has 55,000 to 65,000 clones on record, roughly 80% of them singletons. Of the sample, less than 4.5% is held by the ten largest clones. The time point label for this specimen denotes: week 35, safety follow-up. A 20-mer mutant IDH1 peptide at 300 micrograms in Montanide made up each vaccine dose, which was injected subcutaneously together with topical imiquimod. The specimen comprised PBMCs, sampled from a glioma patient whose treatment included an IDH1 peptide vaccine. Source of these receptors: a man aged 25-45 years with glioma.

The chain combines TRBV10-3 with TRBJ2-3; D possibly corresponds to TRBD2 (6 bases). Germline CDR1 and CDR2: ENHRY and SYGVKD. Trimming stripped 0 bases from V and 0 bases from J, with 7 bases between. The CDR3 spans 15 residues. CDR3 coding DNA: TGTGCCATCAGTGAGTCTGCGGGGAGCACAGATACGCAGTATTTT. The encoded protein is CAISESAGSTDTQYF.

V and J are TRBV5-1 and TRBJ1-4; unclear D gene. V lost 5 bases and J lost 2, with 13 bases in between. The germline V gene has CDR1 SGHRS and CDR2 YFSETQ. The CDR3 runs 15 residues. The CDR3 loop is CASSQGRGTNEKLFF. CDR3 DNA: TGCGCCAGCAGTCAAGGCCGTGGGACTAATGAAAAACTGTTTTTT.

This rearrangement joins TRBV18 to TRBJ1-1, with D unresolved. Trimming took 3 bases from V and 6 from J, leaving 14 bases between them. The germline CDR1 and CDR2 sequences are KGHSH and LQKENI. The CDR3 contains 14 residues. The CDR3 reads CASSPNRGEPEAFF. CDR3 nucleotides: TGTGCCAGCTCACCCAACCGCGGGGAGCCTGAAGCTTTCTTT.

The chain carries TRBV29-1 and TRBJ2-7; 8 bases are shared with TRBD2. Per germline, CDR1 SQVTM and CDR2 ANQGSEA. The CDR3 is 13 residues long. After removal of 3 bases from V and 2 bases from J, the junction contained 3 bases not matched to a gene. The CDR3 DNA is TGCAGCGTTGACGACGGGGGGGCCTACGAGCAGTACTTC. Its protein product is CSVDDGGAYEQYF.

The chain links TRBV5-1 to TRBJ2-5, with D tentatively TRBD2 (6 bases). Germline loops: CDR1 SGHRS, CDR2 YFSETQ. Trimming removed 4 bases at V and 3 bases at J, with 13 bases between. The CDR3 length is 14 residues. The CDR3: CASSHLGGKETQYF. The CDR3 DNA sequence: TGCGCCAGCAGCCATTTGGGGGGAAAAGAGACCCAGTACTTC.

This clone was recorded only once. This chain links TRBV11-2 with TRBJ2-7, with D uncertain. This CDR3 region has 14 residues. Trimming removed 5 bases at V and 6 bases at J, with 17 bases between. The germline gives CDR1 SGHAT, CDR2 FQNNGV. CDR3 nucleotides: TGTGCCAGCAGCCTCCCCGGAACACTGCTCGAGCAGTACTTC. As protein: CASSLPGTLLEQYF.

This chain links TRBV2 with TRBJ1-6; 7 bases align to TRBD1. The V gene's germline CDR1 is SNHLY and CDR2 FYNNEI. This CDR3 comprises 15 residues. V was pared by 6 bases and J by 2 bases, with 4 bases of the junction left unmatched. The DNA of the CDR3 is TGTGCCAGCAGGCGGGACAGCACCTATAATTCACCCCTCCACTTT. Protein product: CASRRDSTYNSPLHF.

This clone was seen once. This chain joins TRBV5-5 and TRBJ2-7; TRBD1 aligns across 10 bases. CDR1 and CDR2 (germline): SGHKS, YYEKEE (reference sequence). The CDR3 totals 16 residues. The V and J ends lost 3 bases and 6 bases, in that order; junction bases with no gene match: 12. The CDR3 is CASSSHTGQGLREQYF. In nucleotides, the CDR3 is TGTGCCAGCAGCTCACACACGGGACAGGGGTTGCGCGAGCAGTACTTC.

V usage is TRBV4-2 and J usage is TRBJ1-2, with 9 positions matching TRBD1. Trimming cost V 4 bases and J 5 bases; bases outside gene matches: 11. Germline CDR1 and CDR2: LGHNA and YNFKEQ. This CDR3 is 16 amino acids long. This chain's CDR3 is CASSLISPGQGYGYTF. DNA for the CDR3: TGTGCCAGCAGCCTAATTTCCCCGGGACAGGGTTATGGCTACACCTTC.

The rearrangement links TRBV2 to TRBJ1-4; possible D gene TRBD1, 6 bases. Germline V gives CDR1 SNHLY, CDR2 FYNNEI. V was pared by 3 bases and J by 5 bases, with 16 bases between. The CDR3 length is 16 residues. The CDR3, as DNA: TGTGCCAGCAGTGAGGGGTCGAGGACAGAAAATGAAAAACTGTTTTTT. Its translation is CASSEGSRTENEKLFF.

This sequence joins TRBV9 and TRBJ2-5, with D hard to call. Germline assignment: CDR1 SGDLS and CDR2 YYNGEE. The CDR3 has 15 amino acids. The V end was cut by 0 bases, the J end by 2 bases, with 11 bases between. The CDR3 is CASSVGVRPQETQYF. In DNA, the CDR3 is TGTGCCAGCAGCGTAGGGGTCCGACCTCAAGAGACCCAGTACTTC. The full variable domain, in which reference TRBV9 and TRBJ2-5 provide the parts outside the CDR3, is DSGVTQTPKHLITATGQRVTLRCSPRSGDLSVYWYQQSLDQGLQFLIQYYNGEERAKGNILERFSAQQFPDLHSELNLSSLELGDSALYFCASSVGVRPQETQYFGPGTRLLVL.

The chain links TRBV5-6 to TRBJ1-1; weak D call: TRBD1 (5 bases). The CDR3 is made up of 13 amino acids. CDR1 SGHDT and CDR2 YYEEEE come from the germline V gene. With 3 bases removed from V and 7 bases from J, the gap between germline ends came to 13 bases. DNA of the CDR3: TGTGCCAGCAGCTACGACAGAACGGGTGAAGCTTTCTTT. Amino acid sequence: CASSYDRTGEAFF.